This T cell receptor (beta chain) was retrieved from a study of shared clonotypes between healthy human individuals. This CDR3 has 14 residues. With V trimmed by 4 bases and J by 7 bases, 6 bases remained unmatched. CDR1 SGHRS and CDR2 YFSETQ come from the germline V gene. Note on this clone: Its antigen remains unknown. In the same sample, other DNA sequences code for this CDR3.

Study-wide results and limits: It was only blood that was sampled, and tissue repertoires likely differ.

Measured with immunoSEQ multiplex PCR; TCRdb has only the in-frame clones, and not every one. Of 470,000 or so clones listed, over 75% are singletons. The sequence was obtained from a middle-aged woman in good health. Some clones in this sample may be carry-over from other donors' samples. The chain joins TRBV5-1 to TRBJ1-4, with TRBD1 identical over 8 bases. The material sequenced was PBMCs. The CDR3 loop is CASSTGQGAEKLFF. CDR3 coding DNA: TGCGCCAGCAGCACAGGACAGGGAGCTGAAAAACTGTTTTTT.